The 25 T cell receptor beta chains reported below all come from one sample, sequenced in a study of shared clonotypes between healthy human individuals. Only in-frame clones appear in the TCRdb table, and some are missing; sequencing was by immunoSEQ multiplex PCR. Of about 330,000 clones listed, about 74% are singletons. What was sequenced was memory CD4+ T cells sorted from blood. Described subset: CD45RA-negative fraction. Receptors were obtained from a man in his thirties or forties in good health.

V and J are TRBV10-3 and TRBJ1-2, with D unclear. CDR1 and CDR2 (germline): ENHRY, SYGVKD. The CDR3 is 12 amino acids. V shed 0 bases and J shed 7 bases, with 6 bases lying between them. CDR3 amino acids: CAISESEGGYTF. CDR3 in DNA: TGTGCCATCAGTGAGTCGGAAGGTGGCTACACCTTC.

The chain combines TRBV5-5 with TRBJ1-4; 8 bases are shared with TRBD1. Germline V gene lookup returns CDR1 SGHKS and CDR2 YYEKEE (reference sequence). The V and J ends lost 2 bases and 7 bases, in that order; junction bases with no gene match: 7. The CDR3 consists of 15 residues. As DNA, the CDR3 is TGTGCCAGCAGCTTAGGGACAGGACGAGGTGAAAAACTGTTTTTT. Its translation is CASSLGTGRGEKLFF.

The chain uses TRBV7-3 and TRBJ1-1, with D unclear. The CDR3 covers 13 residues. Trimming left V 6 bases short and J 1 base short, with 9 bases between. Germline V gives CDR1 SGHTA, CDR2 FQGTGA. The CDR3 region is CASSISGNTEAFF. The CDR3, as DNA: TGTGCCAGCAGTATTTCAGGGAACACTGAAGCTTTCTTT. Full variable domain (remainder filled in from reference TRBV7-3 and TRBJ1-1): GAGVSQTPSNKVTEKGKYVELRCDPISGHTALYWYRQSLGQGPEFLIYFQGTGAADDSGLPNDRFFAVRPEGSVSTLKIQRTERGDSAVYLCASSISGNTEAFFGQGTRLTVV.

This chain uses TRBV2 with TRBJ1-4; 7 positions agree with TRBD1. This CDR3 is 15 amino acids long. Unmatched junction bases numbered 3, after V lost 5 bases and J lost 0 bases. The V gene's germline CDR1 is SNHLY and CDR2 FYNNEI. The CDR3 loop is CASSTGAATNEKLFF. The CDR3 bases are TGTGCCAGCAGTACAGGGGCGGCAACTAATGAAAAACTGTTTTTT. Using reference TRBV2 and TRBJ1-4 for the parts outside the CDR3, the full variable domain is EPEVTQTPSHQVTQMGQEVILRCVPISNHLYFYWYRQILGQKVEFLVSFYNNEISEKSEIFDDQFSVERPDGSNFTLKIRSTKLEDSAMYFCASSTGAATNEKLFFGSGTQLSVL.

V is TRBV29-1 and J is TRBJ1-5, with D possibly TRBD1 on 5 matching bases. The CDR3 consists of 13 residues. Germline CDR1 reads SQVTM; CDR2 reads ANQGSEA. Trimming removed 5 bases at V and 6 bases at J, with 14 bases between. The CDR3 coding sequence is TGCAGCGTTCATGCCGGGCAGGGTCAGCCCCAGCATTTT. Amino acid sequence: CSVHAGQGQPQHF. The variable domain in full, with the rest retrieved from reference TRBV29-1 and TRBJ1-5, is SAVISQKPSRDICQRGTSLTIQCQVDSQVTMMFWYRQQPGQSLTLIATANQGSEATYESGFVIDKFPISRPNLTFSTLTVSNMSPEDSSIYLCSVHAGQGQPQHFGDGTRLSIL.

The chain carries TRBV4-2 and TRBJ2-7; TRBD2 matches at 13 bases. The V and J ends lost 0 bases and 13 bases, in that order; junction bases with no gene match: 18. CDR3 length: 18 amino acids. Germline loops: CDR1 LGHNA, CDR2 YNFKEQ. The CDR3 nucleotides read TGTGCCAGCAGCCAAGATGGGCCTACTAGCGGGAGGGCTTTTCTCCCATACTTC. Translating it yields CASSQDGPTSGRAFLPYF.

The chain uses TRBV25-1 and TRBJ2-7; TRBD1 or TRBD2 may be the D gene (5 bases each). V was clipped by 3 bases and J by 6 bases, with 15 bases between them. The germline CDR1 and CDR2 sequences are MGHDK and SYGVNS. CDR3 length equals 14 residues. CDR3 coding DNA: TGTGCCAGCAGTGATGGGTCTTACGGGACCGAGCAGTACTTC. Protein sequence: CASSDGSYGTEQYF.

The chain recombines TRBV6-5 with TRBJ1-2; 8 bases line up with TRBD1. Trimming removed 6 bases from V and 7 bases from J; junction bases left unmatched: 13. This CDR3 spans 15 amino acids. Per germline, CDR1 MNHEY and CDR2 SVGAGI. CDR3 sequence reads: CASRLKGQGIFGYTF. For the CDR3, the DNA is TGTGCCAGCAGGCTTAAAGGACAGGGAATTTTTGGCTACACCTTC.

The DNA for the CDR3 is TGTGCCAGCATGACGACTAGCGGGACCTCCAAGAACGAGCAGTACTTC. This gives the protein CASMTTSGTSKNEQYF. The chain employs TRBV2 and TRBJ2-7; 11 bases fit TRBD2. V lost 7 bases and J lost 5; bases outside the gene matches: 13. This CDR3 has 16 residues. Germline CDR1 and CDR2: SNHLY and FYNNEI.

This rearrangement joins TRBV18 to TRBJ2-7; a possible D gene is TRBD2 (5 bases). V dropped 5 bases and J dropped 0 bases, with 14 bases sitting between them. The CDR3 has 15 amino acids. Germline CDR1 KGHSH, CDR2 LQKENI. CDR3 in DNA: TGTGCCAGCTCAGGCGCGGGCCGAAGCTCCTACGAGCAGTACTTC. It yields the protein CASSGAGRSSYEQYF. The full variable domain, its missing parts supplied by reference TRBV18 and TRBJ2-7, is NAGVMQNPRHLVRRRGQEARLRCSPMKGHSHVYWYRQLPEEGLKFMVYLQKENIIDESGMPKERFSAEFPKEGPSILRIQQVVRGDSAAYFCASSGAGRSSYEQYFGPGTRLTVT.

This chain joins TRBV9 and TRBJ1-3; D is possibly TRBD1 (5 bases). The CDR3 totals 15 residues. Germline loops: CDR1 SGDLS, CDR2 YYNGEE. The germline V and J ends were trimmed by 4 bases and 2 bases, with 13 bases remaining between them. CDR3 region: CASSIGDGTGNTIYF. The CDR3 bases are TGTGCCAGCAGCATTGGGGACGGAACTGGAAACACCATATATTTT. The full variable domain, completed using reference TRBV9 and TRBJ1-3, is DSGVTQTPKHLITATGQRVTLRCSPRSGDLSVYWYQQSLDQGLQFLIQYYNGEERAKGNILERFSAQQFPDLHSELNLSSLELGDSALYFCASSIGDGTGNTIYFGEGSWLTVV.

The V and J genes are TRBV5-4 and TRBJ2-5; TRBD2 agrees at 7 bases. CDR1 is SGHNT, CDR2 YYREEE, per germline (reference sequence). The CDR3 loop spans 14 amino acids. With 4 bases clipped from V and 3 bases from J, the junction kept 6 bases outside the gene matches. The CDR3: CASSLTGGKETQYF. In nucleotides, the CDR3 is TGTGCCAGCAGCCTCACCGGGGGGAAAGAGACCCAGTACTTC.

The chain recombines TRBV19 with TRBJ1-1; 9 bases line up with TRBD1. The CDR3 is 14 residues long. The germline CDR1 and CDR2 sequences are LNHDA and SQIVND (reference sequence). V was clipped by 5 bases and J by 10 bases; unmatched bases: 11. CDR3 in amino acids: CASSGTGGASLAFF. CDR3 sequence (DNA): TGTGCCAGTAGTGGCACAGGGGGCGCGTCGCTAGCTTTCTTT.

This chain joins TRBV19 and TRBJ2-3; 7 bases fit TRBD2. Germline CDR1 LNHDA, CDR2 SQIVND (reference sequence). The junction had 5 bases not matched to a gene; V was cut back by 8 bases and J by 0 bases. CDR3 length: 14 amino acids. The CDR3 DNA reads TGTGCCAGTGGTCTAGCGGACAGCACAGATACGCAGTATTTT. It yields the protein CASGLADSTDTQYF. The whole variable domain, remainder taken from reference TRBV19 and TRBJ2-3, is DGGITQSPKYLFRKEGQNVTLSCEQNLNHDAMYWYRQDPGQGLRLIYYSQIVNDFQKGDIAEGYSVSREKKESFPLTVTSAQKNPTAFYLCASGLADSTDTQYFGPGTRLTVL.

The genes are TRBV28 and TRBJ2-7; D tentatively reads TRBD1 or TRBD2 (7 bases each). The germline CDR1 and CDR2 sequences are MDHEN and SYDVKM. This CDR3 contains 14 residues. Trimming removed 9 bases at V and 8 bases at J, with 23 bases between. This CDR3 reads CASLQGGGDPKQYF. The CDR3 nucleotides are TGTGCCAGTCTCCAGGGGGGGGGTGACCCAAAGCAGTACTTC. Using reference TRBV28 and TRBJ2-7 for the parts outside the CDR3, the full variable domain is DVKVTQSSRYLVKRTGEKVFLECVQDMDHENMFWYRQDPGLGLRLIYFSYDVKMKEKGDIPEGYSVSREKKERFSLILESASTNQTSMYLCASLQGGGDPKQYFGPGTRLTVT.

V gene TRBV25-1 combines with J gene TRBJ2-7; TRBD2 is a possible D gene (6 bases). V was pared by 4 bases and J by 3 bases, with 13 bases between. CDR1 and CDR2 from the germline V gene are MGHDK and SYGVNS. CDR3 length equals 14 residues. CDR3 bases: TGTGCCAGCAGTGGACGGGAGAATCGCTACGAGCAGTACTTC. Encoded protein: CASSGRENRYEQYF.

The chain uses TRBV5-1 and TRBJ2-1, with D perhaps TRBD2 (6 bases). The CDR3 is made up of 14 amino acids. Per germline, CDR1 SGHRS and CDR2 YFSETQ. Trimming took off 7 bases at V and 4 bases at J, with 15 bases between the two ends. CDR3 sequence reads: CASGAGSEYNEQFF. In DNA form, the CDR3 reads TGCGCCAGCGGAGCGGGTAGCGAATACAATGAGCAGTTCTTC.

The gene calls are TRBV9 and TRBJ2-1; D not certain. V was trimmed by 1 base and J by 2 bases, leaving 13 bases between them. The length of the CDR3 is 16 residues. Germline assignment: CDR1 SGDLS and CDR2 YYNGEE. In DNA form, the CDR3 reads TGTGCCAGCAGCGTAATCCCTGGGTACCCCTACAATGAGCAGTTCTTC. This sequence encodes CASSVIPGYPYNEQFF.

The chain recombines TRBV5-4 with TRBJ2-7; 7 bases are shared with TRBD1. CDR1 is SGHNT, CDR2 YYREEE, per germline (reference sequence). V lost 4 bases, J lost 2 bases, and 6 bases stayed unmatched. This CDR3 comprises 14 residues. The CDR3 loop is CASSEATGAYEQYF. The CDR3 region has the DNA TGTGCCAGCAGCGAGGCCACAGGGGCCTACGAGCAGTACTTC. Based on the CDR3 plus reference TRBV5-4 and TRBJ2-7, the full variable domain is ETGVTQSPTHLIKTRGQQVTLRCSSQSGHNTVSWYQQALGQGPQFIFQYYREEENGRGNFPPRFSGLQFPNYSSELNVNALELDDSALYLCASSEATGAYEQYFGPGTRLTVT.

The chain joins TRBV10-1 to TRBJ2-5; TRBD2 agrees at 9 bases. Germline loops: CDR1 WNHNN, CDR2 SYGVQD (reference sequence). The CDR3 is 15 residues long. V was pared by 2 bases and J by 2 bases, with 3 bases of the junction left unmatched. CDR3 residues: CASSEGSGSQETQYF. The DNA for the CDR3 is TGCGCCAGCAGTGAGGGTAGCGGGAGTCAAGAGACCCAGTACTTC.

CDR3 region: CASSSRDRAYEQYF. In DNA, the CDR3 is TGTGCCAGCAGCTCCCGGGACAGGGCCTACGAGCAGTACTTC. The J gene is TRBJ2-7, the V gene TRBV11-3, with 9 bases matching TRBD1. V lost 4 bases, J lost 2 bases, and 3 bases stayed unmatched. This CDR3 has 14 amino acids. The germline V gene encodes CDR1 SGHNT and CDR2 YENEEA.

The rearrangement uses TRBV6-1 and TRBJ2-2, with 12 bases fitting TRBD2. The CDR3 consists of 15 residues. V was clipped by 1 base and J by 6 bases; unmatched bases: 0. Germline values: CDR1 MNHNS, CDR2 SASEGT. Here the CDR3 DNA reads TGTGCCAGCAGTGAAGGACTAGCGGGAGCCGGGGAGCTGTTTTTT. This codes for CASSEGLAGAGELFF.

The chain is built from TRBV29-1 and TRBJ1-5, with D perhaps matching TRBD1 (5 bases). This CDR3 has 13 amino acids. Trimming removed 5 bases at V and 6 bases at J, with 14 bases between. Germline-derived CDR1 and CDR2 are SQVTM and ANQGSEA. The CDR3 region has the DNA TGCAGCGTTCCGGGGGTAGGGAGTCAGCCCCAGCATTTT. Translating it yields CSVPGVGSQPQHF.

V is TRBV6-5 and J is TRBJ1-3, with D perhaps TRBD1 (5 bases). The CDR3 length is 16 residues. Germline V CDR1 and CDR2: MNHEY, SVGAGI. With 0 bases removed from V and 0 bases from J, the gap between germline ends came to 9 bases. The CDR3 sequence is CASSYSGGDSGNTIYF. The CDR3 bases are TGTGCCAGCAGTTACTCCGGGGGTGACTCTGGAAACACCATATATTTT.

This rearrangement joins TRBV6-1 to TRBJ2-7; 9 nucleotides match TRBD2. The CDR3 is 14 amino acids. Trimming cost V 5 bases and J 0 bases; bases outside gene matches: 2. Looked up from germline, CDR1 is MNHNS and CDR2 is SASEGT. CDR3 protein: CASSLAGSSYEQYF. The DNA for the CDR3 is TGTGCCAGCAGTCTAGCGGGGAGCTCCTACGAGCAGTACTTC.